This TCR beta chain came from a study of blood T cell repertoires in COVID-19 (dated by TCRdb to the early 2020s). As for the study more broadly: Samples covering the acute and convalescent phases of COVID-19 were provided by collaborators in the United States, Italy and Spain. The material from the prospective study consisted of cDNA or gDNA derived from T cells, B-cell-depleted T cells, or PBMCs. The dataset comprised deeply sampled blood TCRbeta repertoires from subjects exposed to, actively infected with, or recovered from COVID-19. A freely available public database, intended as a resource for researchers studying the immune response to SARS-CoV-2, is where the repertoires were released. Samples were obtained from the ongoing ImmuneRACE study (first 160 participants) and from about 1,300 subjects provided by 6 global collaborators. A de-identified subject ID, COVID-19 status, age in years and sex were almost always included in the sample metadata. Where HLA class I and class II types were available, the types were taken from metadata supplied by the sample provider, not from assay-based typing.

TCRbeta CDR3 regions were amplified from genomic DNA using the immunoSEQ Assay, a bias-controlled multiplex PCR. The original methods were these. The number of nucleated cells in each sample was estimated by amplification of reference gene primers within the assay. To quantify the absolute abundance of each unique TCRbeta CDR3 rearrangement, sequence reads were collapsed and filtered. For each sample, productive Simpson clonality was calculated as the square root of Simpson's diversity index over productive rearrangements. The clones in this table, taken by TCRdb from immuneACCESS, are in-frame only. Not every clone is retained; where verified, under half of the shortfall comes from an unresolved V gene, and the cause of the rest is unknown. V and J calls and clone size are given by that table; D and trimming were obtained from the DNA. The sample records about 190,000 clones, over 75% of which are singletons. The biggest ten clones account for about 13% of the sample.

Details on this clone: This receptor's antigen is unknown. No base quality values were provided; no much bigger clone lies one nucleotide off.

Its CDR3 holds 13 amino acids, cysteine through phenylalanine. The CDR3 DNA has 39 bases and is translated from base 1. Compared with germline, V lacks 1 base and J lacks 4 bases; bases without a gene match: 3. The CDR1 and CDR2 encoded by the germline V gene (reference sequence) are GTSNPN and SVGIG. Points the paper makes about the study in general: Clinical and demographic metadata were provided uncurated, with the amount varying by source and participant.

Samples from volunteer blood donors who had recovered from COVID-19 were contributed by a second Seattle source. Whole blood was collected in K2EDTA tubes by collaborating institutions according to the institutions' own protocols. For TCRbeta analysis, collaborators shipped samples in one of three forms: frozen whole blood, isolated PBMCs, or DNA extracted from either of those sample types. This receptor chain uses TRBV30 and TRBJ1-1, and 7 junction bases match TRBD1. This receptor was taken from a man in his fifties or sixties who had recovered from COVID-19. Sequencing was performed on peripheral blood. This receptor carries the CDR3 CAWSGQGGTEAFF. The DNA is as follows: TGTGCCTGGAGTGGACAGGGTGGCACTGAAGCTTTCTTT.